This TCR beta chain comes out of a study of regulatory T cells in long-lasting Graves disease. CDR1 is MGHRA, CDR2 YSYEKL, per germline. The CDR3 is 15 amino acids. V was clipped by 1 base and J by 0 bases, with 10 bases between them. Arm-PCR of CDR3 regions with iRepertoire HTBI primers generated TCR beta libraries. TCRdb re-analysed the multiplex PCR reads in MiXCR, keeping a single row per CDR3 protein. This sample has almost 350,000 distinct CDR3 sequences, with about 20% found just once. Time point here: persistent/refractory GD, antithyroid drugs over 5 years with positive TRAb. The TCR library was prepared using RNA isolated from PBMCs.

Sequenced material: peripheral blood mononuclear cells (PBMCs), taken when the disease was refractory, from a patient treated with antithyroid drugs. This TCR was sampled from a female donor with Graves disease. The V and J genes are TRBV4-1 and TRBJ2-7; tentatively, D is TRBD2 (6 bases). The CDR3 DNA sequence: TGCGCCAGCAGCCAAGTAGGGGACTCCTCCTACGAGCAGTACTTC. This encodes CASSQVGDSSYEQYF.